This T cell receptor beta chain was identified during a study of cytotoxic CD8 clonotypes in ibrutinib-treated CLL. Profiled with immunoSEQ multiplex PCR; TCRdb holds only in-frame clones, not every one. The sample holds fewer than 400,000 clones, around 66% seen once. Germline assignment: CDR1 MNHNS and CDR2 SASEGT. The CDR3 covers 14 residues. With 5 bases clipped from V and 7 bases from J, the junction kept 8 bases outside the gene matches. This clone came up once. The sample consisted of PBMCs, taken after 36 months of ibrutinib treatment. This clonotype was sampled from a human donor with chronic lymphocytic leukemia. This rearrangement joins TRBV6-1 to TRBJ1-5; 7 bases map to TRBD1. The CDR3 region has the DNA TGTGCCAGCAGTAGGACAGGAGGGGGGCAGCCCCAGCATTTT. It translates to CASSRTGGGQPQHF.